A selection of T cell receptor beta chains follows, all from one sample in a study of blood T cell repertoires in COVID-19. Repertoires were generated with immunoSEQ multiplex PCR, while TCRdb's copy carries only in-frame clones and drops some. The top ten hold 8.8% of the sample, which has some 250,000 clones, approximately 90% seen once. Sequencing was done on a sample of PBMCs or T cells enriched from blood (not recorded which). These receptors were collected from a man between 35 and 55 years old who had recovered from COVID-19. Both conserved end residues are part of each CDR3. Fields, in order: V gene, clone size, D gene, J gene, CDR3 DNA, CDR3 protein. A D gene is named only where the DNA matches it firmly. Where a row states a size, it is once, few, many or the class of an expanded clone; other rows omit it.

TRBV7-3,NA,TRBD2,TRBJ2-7,TGTGCCAGCAGCTTAAAGGTAACAGTGGGACTAGCGGACGCTGGCTACGAGCAGTACTTC,CASSLKVTVGLADAGYEQYF
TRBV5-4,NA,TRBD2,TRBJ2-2,TGTGCCAGCAGGGGAGGGCTCAATAACGGGGAGCTGTTTTTT,CASRGGLNNGELFF
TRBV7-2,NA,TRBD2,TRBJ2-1,TGTGCCAGCAGCTTAGGCGGGGGGGATATTATCCGATACAATGAGCAGTTCTTC,CASSLGGGDIIRYNEQFF
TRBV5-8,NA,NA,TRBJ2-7,TGTGCCAGCAGCTTGCCAGGGGCCTACGAGCAGTACTTC,CASSLPGAYEQYF
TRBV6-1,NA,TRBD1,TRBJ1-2,TGTGCCAGCAGTGACGGGACAGGGTTCTATGGCTACACCTTC,CASSDGTGFYGYTF
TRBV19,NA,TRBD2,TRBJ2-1,TGTGCCAGTAGTGAGGCTAGCGGGAGGCTACTCAATGAGCAGTTCTTC,CASSEASGRLLNEQFF
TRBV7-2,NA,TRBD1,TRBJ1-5,TGTGCCAGCAGCTTAGAATTCTGGGACAGGGGGTCTCAGCCCCAGCATTTT,CASSLEFWDRGSQPQHF
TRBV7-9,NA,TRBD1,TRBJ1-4,TGTGCCAGCAGCTCGCAGGGGGCGCGTACTGGAAAACTGTTTTTT,CASSSQGARTGKLFF
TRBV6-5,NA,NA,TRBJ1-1,TGTGCCAGCAGTTACTCGCCGGAGGTAGGCACTGAAGCTTTCTTT,CASSYSPEVGTEAFF
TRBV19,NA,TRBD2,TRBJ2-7,TGTGCCAGTAGTACGAGCGGGGGAGTAGTCTACGAGCAGTACTTC,CASSTSGGVVYEQYF
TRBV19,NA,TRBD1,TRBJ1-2,TGTGCCAGTAGTATAGTCCAGGGGGCACATGGCTACACCTTC,CASSIVQGAHGYTF
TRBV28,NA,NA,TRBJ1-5,TGTGCCAGCAGTCCCCCGGGGGTTAGCAATCAGCCCCAGCATTTT,CASSPPGVSNQPQHF
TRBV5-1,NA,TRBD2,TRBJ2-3,TGCGCCAGCAGCCGTATAGCGGGACAAACCACAGATACGCAGTATTTT,CASSRIAGQTTDTQYF
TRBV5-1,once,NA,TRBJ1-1,TGCGCCAGCAGCCTGGCCCTAAGGACAGTAAACACTGAAGCTTTCTTT,CASSLALRTVNTEAFF
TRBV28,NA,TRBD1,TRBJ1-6,TGTGCCAGCAGTTCCCGGGACAGGGACCCAGGGTCGGACTTT,CASSSRDRDPGSDF
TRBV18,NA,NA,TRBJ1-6,TGTGCCAGCTCACCAAGCGGGGGGCTTAATTCACCCCTCCACTTT,CASSPSGGLNSPLHF
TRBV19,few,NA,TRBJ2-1,TGTGCCAGTAGTATTCCCCAGTACAATGAGCAGTTCTTC,CASSIPQYNEQFF
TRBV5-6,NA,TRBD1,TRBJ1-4,TGTGCCAGCAGCATAACAGGGGTTTCAACTAATGAAAAACTGTTTTTT,CASSITGVSTNEKLFF
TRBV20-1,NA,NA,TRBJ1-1,TGCAGTGCTAGTGGGATCAGACAGCCGTTGGAAGCTTTCTTT,CSASGIRQPLEAFF
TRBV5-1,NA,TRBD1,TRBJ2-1,TGCGCCAGCACCCTAGGACAGGGAGGCTACAATGAGCAGTTCTTC,CASTLGQGGYNEQFF
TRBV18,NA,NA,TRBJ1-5,TGTGCCAGCTCACCAACAGGGTCAAGCAATCAGCCCCAGCATTTT,CASSPTGSSNQPQHF
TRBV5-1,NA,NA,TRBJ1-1,TGCGCCAGCAGCTCCCTCGCGGGGCGGAACACTGAAGCTTTCTTT,CASSSLAGRNTEAFF
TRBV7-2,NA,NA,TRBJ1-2,TGTGCCAGCAGCACGCAGGGGACGGCCTATGGCTACACCTTC,CASSTQGTAYGYTF
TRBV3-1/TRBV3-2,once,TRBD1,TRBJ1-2,TGTGCCAGCAGCCAAGACCCCCCGGGACAGGGTTTTGACTATGGCTACACCTTC,CASSQDPPGQGFDYGYTF
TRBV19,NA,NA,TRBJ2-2,TGTGCCAGTAGTATGCGGCAGGGCATAACCACCGGGGAGCTGTTTTTT,CASSMRQGITTGELFF
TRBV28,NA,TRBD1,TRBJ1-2,TGTGCCAGCACTAAACAGGGGTACTATGGCTACACCTTC,CASTKQGYYGYTF
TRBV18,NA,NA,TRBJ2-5,TGTGCCAGCTCGCCGACGGGGCCCCTCACAGGGTTCGAGACCCAGTACTTC,CASSPTGPLTGFETQYF
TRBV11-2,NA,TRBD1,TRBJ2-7,TGTGCCAGCAGCTTAGGAGGGACAGGGGTAGTCTACGAGCAGTACTTC,CASSLGGTGVVYEQYF
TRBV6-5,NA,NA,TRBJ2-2,TGTGCCAGCAGGGGAGACACCGGGGAGCTGTTTTTT,CASRGDTGELFF
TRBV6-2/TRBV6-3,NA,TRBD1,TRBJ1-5,TGTGCCAGCAGTTACCGGGACAGGAATCAGCCCCAGCATTTT,CASSYRDRNQPQHF
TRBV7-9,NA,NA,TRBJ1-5,TGTGCCAGCAGCTTTGGCCCCAATAGCAATCAGCCCCAGCATTTT,CASSFGPNSNQPQHF
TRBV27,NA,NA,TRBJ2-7,TGTGCCAGCAGTTTATCAGCACCCCCTCTGGACAGTCTTTACGAGCAGTACTTC,CASSLSAPPLDSLYEQYF
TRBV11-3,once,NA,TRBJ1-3,TGTGCCAGCAGCTTAGCCAGTATCTCTGGAAACACCATATATTTT,CASSLASISGNTIYF
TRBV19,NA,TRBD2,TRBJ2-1,TGTGCCAGTAGTATAACTAGCGGGGAATACAATGAGCAGTTCTTC,CASSITSGEYNEQFF
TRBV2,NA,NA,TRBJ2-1,TGTGCCAGCAGCCCCAGTTCTCGCTACAATGAGCAGTTCTTC,CASSPSSRYNEQFF
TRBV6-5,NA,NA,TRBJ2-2,TGTGCCAGCAAGGCGGAGTTAGACACCGGGGAGCTGTTTTTT,CASKAELDTGELFF
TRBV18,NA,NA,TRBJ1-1,TGTGCCAGCTCACCCCGGGGGGGGACAACGAACACTGAAGCTTTCTTT,CASSPRGGTTNTEAFF
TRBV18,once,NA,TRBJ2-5,TGTGCCAGCTCACCCAACCGGGGTAGAGAGACCCAGTACTTC,CASSPNRGRETQYF
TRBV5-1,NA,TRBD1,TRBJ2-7,TGCGCCAGCAGCCCCCCGGGACAGGGGACATACGAGCAGTACTTC,CASSPPGQGTYEQYF
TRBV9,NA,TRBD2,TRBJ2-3,TGTGCCAGCAGCGGGACGGGCGGGGGGAACACAGATACGCAGTATTTT,CASSGTGGGNTDTQYF
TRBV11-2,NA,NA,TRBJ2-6,TGTGCCAGCGAGCCCGGGACACTCCTCGGCTCTGGGGCCAACGTCCTGACTTTC,CASEPGTLLGSGANVLTF
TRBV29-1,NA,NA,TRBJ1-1,TGCAGCGTTGAAGCTACGACAGGGAACACTGAAGCTTTCTTT,CSVEATTGNTEAFF
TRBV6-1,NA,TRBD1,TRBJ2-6,TGTGCCAGCAGAGAAACAGGGGTCACCTCTGGGGCCAACGTCCTGACTTTC,CASRETGVTSGANVLTF
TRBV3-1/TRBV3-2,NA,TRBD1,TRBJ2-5,TGTGCCAGCAACCCGACGGACAGGGGTATCCAAGAGACCCAGTACTTC,CASNPTDRGIQETQYF
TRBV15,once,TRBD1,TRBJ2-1,TGTGCCACCAGCCGGACAGGGGGCCGCAATGAGCAGTTCTTC,CATSRTGGRNEQFF
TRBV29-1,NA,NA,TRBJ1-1,TGCAGCGTTGGAAACGGGGAGAACACTGAAGCTTTCTTT,CSVGNGENTEAFF
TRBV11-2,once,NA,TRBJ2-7,TGTGCCAGCAGCTTAGTGGAGCTCGACTACGAGCAGTACTTC,CASSLVELDYEQYF
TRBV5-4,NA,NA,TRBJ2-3,TGTGCCAGCAGGGCGGGGAACGCGCTCACAGATACGCAGTATTTT,CASRAGNALTDTQYF
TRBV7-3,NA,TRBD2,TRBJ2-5,TGTGCCAGCAGCCGGACTAGCGGGAGTTATGAGACCCAGTACTTC,CASSRTSGSYETQYF